Listed below are T cell receptor beta chains from one sample, sequenced in a study of blood T cell repertoires in COVID-19. Only in-frame clones appear in the TCRdb table, and some are missing; sequencing was by immunoSEQ multiplex PCR. This sample has some 130,000 clones, with roughly 80% found just once. The sample taken for sequencing was PBMCs or T cells enriched from blood (not recorded which). The receptors originated from a man aged 30-40 years who had recovered from COVID-19. Each CDR3 is given with its conserved first and last residue. A D gene is named only where the DNA matches it firmly. Size tells how often a clone was seen (once, few, many) or the class of an expanded clone, and some rows leave it out.

>few|TRBV19|NA|TRBJ1-5
CASRDWDQPQHF
TGTGCCAGTAGGGACTGGGATCAGCCCCAGCATTTT
>NA|TRBV4-1|TRBD1|TRBJ1-2
CASSQNRGDGYTF
TGCGCCAGCAGCCAGAACAGGGGAGATGGCTACACCTTC
>NA|TRBV14|TRBD2|TRBJ2-3
CASSRSSGGADTQYF
TGTGCCAGCAGCCGGAGTAGCGGGGGGGCTGATACGCAGTATTTT
>NA|TRBV6-5|TRBD1|TRBJ1-4
CASSYSGTGNEKLFF
TGTGCCAGCAGTTACTCCGGGACAGGGAATGAAAAACTGTTTTTT
>NA|TRBV4-1|NA|TRBJ1-3
CASSRTAATGNTIYF
TGCGCCAGCAGCCGAACGGCGGCAACTGGAAACACCATATATTTT
>NA|TRBV2|TRBD1|TRBJ2-7
CATAMGQGNYEQYF
TGTGCCACAGCAATGGGACAGGGTAACTACGAGCAGTACTTC
>NA|TRBV2|TRBD1|TRBJ1-6
CASSEQGAEDSPLHF
TGTGCCAGCAGTGAACAGGGGGCGGAAGATTCACCCCTCCACTTT
>NA|TRBV12-3/TRBV12-4|NA|TRBJ2-7
CASSPPGTYEQYF
TGTGCCAGCAGTCCCCCGGGGACCTACGAGCAGTACTTC
>NA|TRBV19|TRBD1|TRBJ1-1
CASSIVLTGLTEAFF
TGTGCCAGTAGTATAGTCTTGACAGGGCTCACTGAAGCTTTCTTT
>NA|TRBV6-5|TRBD2|TRBJ2-3
CASSSLADSTDTQYF
TGTGCCAGCAGTTCGCTAGCGGATAGCACAGATACGCAGTATTTT
>NA|TRBV30|NA|TRBJ1-5
CAWSNQGGQPQHF
TGTGCCTGGAGTAACCAGGGAGGTCAGCCCCAGCATTTT
>NA|TRBV29-1|NA|TRBJ1-2
CSVDQGYTF
TGCAGCGTTGATCAGGGCTACACCTTC
>NA|TRBV7-8|NA|TRBJ2-5
CASSFRTQETQYF
TGTGCCAGCAGCTTTAGGACTCAAGAGACCCAGTACTTC
>NA|TRBV5-6|NA|TRBJ2-1
CASSGVSAGFTNEQFF
TGTGCCAGCAGCGGGGTCTCGGCGGGCTTTACAAATGAGCAGTTCTTC
>NA|TRBV24-1|NA|TRBJ1-1
CATSDCTEYTEAFF
TGTGCCACCAGTGATTGCACAGAGTACACTGAAGCTTTCTTT
>NA|TRBV5-6|TRBD2|TRBJ2-1
CASSLTSGGIDEQFF
TGTGCCAGCAGCTTGACTAGCGGGGGGATCGATGAGCAGTTCTTC
>NA|TRBV5-6|TRBD1|TRBJ1-1
CASSLAAGGADEAFF
TGTGCCAGCAGCTTAGCGGCAGGGGGCGCGGATGAAGCTTTCTTT
>once|TRBV6-1|TRBD2|TRBJ2-7
CASSEGLAGAYEQYF
TGTGCCAGCAGTGAGGGACTAGCGGGAGCCTACGAGCAGTACTTC
>NA|TRBV19|TRBD1|TRBJ1-1
CASSIDLTGMTEAFF
TGTGCCAGTAGTATAGATCTGACAGGGATGACTGAAGCTTTCTTT
>NA|TRBV10-2|TRBD2|TRBJ2-5
CASSEGLALKTQYF
TGCGCCAGCAGTGAGGGACTAGCCTTGAAGACCCAGTACTTC
>NA|TRBV12-3/TRBV12-4|NA|TRBJ1-1
CASTIQGNTEAFF
TGTGCCAGCACCATACAGGGGAACACTGAAGCTTTCTTT
>once|TRBV7-2|NA|TRBJ2-1
CASSLYPLGGYNEQFF
TGTGCCAGCAGCTTATACCCGCTAGGGGGCTACAATGAGCAGTTCTTC
>NA|TRBV4-1|NA|TRBJ1-3
CASSQGANRARSGNTIYF
TGCGCCAGCAGCCAAGGCGCTAACAGGGCTCGCTCTGGAAACACCATATATTTT
>NA|TRBV6-1|NA|TRBJ2-7
CASSERRGLSYEQYF
TGTGCCAGCAGTGAGAGGCGGGGGCTCTCCTACGAGCAGTACTTC
>NA|TRBV11-2|TRBD1|TRBJ1-2
CASSLDLDRVGYTF
TGTGCCAGCAGCTTAGACCTTGACAGGGTGGGCTACACCTTC
>once|TRBV10-3|TRBD1|TRBJ1-5
CAISEGDRVGQPQHF
TGTGCCATCAGTGAAGGGGACAGGGTCGGGCAGCCCCAGCATTTT
>few|TRBV12-5|TRBD1|TRBJ2-1
CASGITGTGAGEQFF
TGTGCTAGTGGCATCACCGGGACAGGGGCAGGTGAGCAGTTCTTC
>NA|TRBV27|NA|TRBJ1-3
CASSFAGSGNTIYF
TGTGCCAGCAGTTTCGCGGGGTCTGGAAACACCATATATTTT
>NA|TRBV19|NA|TRBJ1-1
CASSIQGNTEAFF
TGTGCCAGTAGTATCCAGGGGAACACTGAAGCTTTCTTT
>NA|TRBV3-1/TRBV3-2|NA|TRBJ2-2
CASSQGASTGELFF
TGTGCCAGCAGCCAAGGTGCCAGCACCGGGGAGCTGTTTTTT
>NA|TRBV30|NA|TRBJ1-3
CACPGRSSGNTIYF
TGTGCCTGTCCGGGGAGGAGCTCTGGAAACACCATATATTTT
>NA|TRBV30|TRBD1|TRBJ2-5
CAWSPLGQGGTQYF
TGTGCCTGGAGCCCATTGGGACAGGGTGGGACCCAGTACTTC
>NA|TRBV18|NA|TRBJ1-5
CASSPGQANQPQHF
TGTGCCAGCTCACCCGGACAAGCTAATCAGCCCCAGCATTTT
>NA|TRBV7-6|TRBD2|TRBJ2-3
CASSPLAGAATSTDTQYF
TGTGCCAGCAGCCCGTTAGCGGGAGCAGCGACTAGCACAGATACGCAGTATTTT
>NA|TRBV6-5|NA|TRBJ1-5
CASRKGQTQHF
TGTGCCAGCAGGAAGGGGCAAACTCAGCATTTT
>NA|TRBV27|NA|TRBJ2-7
CASSLRAGSSYEQYF
TGTGCCAGCAGTCTCAGGGCTGGAAGCTCCTACGAGCAGTACTTC
>NA|TRBV5-1|TRBD1|TRBJ2-3
CASSNGQGATDTQYF
TGCGCCAGCAGCAACGGACAGGGGGCAACAGATACGCAGTATTTT
>NA|TRBV5-5|TRBD2|TRBJ2-6
CASSGGVGSSGANVLTF
TGTGCCAGCAGCGGGGGGGTGGGGAGCTCTGGGGCCAACGTCCTGACTTTC
>NA|TRBV6-5|TRBD2|TRBJ2-5
CASSYSGWGGETQYF
TGTGCCAGCAGTTACTCGGGGTGGGGGGGAGAGACCCAGTACTTC
>NA|TRBV5-4|TRBD1|TRBJ1-4
CASSDKGGGATNEKLFF
TGTGCCAGCAGCGATAAAGGAGGGGGCGCAACTAATGAAAAACTGTTTTTT
>NA|TRBV5-4|NA|TRBJ2-3
CASSLSSTDTQYF
TGTGCCAGCAGCTTGTCATCCACAGATACGCAGTATTTT
>NA|TRBV7-9|NA|TRBJ2-5
CASSLAEAGAGLETQYF
TGTGCCAGCAGCTTAGCGGAGGCGGGGGCGGGATTAGAGACCCAGTACTTC
>once|TRBV20-1|TRBD2|TRBJ2-1
CSASSGRNGEQFF
TGCAGTGCTAGTAGCGGGAGGAACGGTGAGCAGTTCTTC
>NA|TRBV7-2|TRBD1|TRBJ1-1
CATPGQPNTEAFF
TGTGCCACCCCGGGACAGCCGAACACTGAAGCTTTCTTT
>NA|TRBV7-2|TRBD2|TRBJ2-3
CASSLRRSSGGVDTQYF
TGTGCCAGCAGCTTAAGAAGGTCTAGCGGGGGGGTGGATACGCAGTATTTT
>NA|TRBV7-3|TRBD1|TRBJ2-1
CASSLTGTGAYNEQFF
TGTGCCAGCAGCTTAACTGGGACAGGGGCCTACAATGAGCAGTTCTTC
>NA|TRBV24-1|NA|TRBJ1-6
CATSDPTGENSPLHF
TGTGCCACCAGTGACCCGACAGGTGAAAATTCACCCCTCCACTTT
>NA|TRBV3-1/TRBV3-2|NA|TRBJ2-3
CASSQAPAASTDTQYF
TGTGCCAGCAGCCAAGCCCCAGCGGCTAGCACAGATACGCAGTATTTT
>NA|TRBV20-1|NA|TRBJ1-1
CSAKRGTEAFF
TGCAGTGCTAAGAGGGGGACTGAAGCTTTCTTT
>NA|TRBV7-8|NA|TRBJ1-1
CASSLVGQGNTEAFF
TGTGCCAGCAGCTTAGTGGGCCAGGGGAACACTGAAGCTTTCTTT
>once|TRBV10-1|NA|TRBJ2-5
CASSDQIQETQYF
TGCGCCAGCAGTGACCAGATCCAAGAGACCCAGTACTTC
>once|TRBV24-1|NA|TRBJ2-3
CATSGRGPTDTQYF
TGTGCCACCAGTGGGAGGGGGCCCACAGATACGCAGTATTTT
>NA|TRBV7-3|TRBD2|TRBJ2-3
CASSPGLAEGTDTQYF
TGTGCCAGCAGCCCGGGACTAGCGGAAGGCACAGATACGCAGTATTTT